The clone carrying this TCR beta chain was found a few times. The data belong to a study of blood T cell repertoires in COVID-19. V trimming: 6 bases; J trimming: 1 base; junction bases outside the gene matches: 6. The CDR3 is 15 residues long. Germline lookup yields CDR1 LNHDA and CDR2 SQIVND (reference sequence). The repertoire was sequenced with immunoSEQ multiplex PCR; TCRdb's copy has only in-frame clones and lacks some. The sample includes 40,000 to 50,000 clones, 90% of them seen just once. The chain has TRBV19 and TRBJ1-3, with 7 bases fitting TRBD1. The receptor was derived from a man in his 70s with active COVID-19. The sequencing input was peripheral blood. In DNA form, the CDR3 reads TGTGCCAGTAGACACAGGGGAGGATCTGGAAACACCATATATTTT. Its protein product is CASRHRGGSGNTIYF.